Presented here are 10 T cell receptor beta chains from one specimen sequenced in a study of PD-L1 blockade in urothelial cancer (TCRdb year 2017). The time point label corresponds to: pretreatment peripheral blood. The method was the immunoSEQ multiplex PCR assay. TCRdb's version of the immuneACCESS table is confined to in-frame rearrangements and falls short of the full clone set. An unresolved V gene accounts for under half of the shortfall where checked; the remainder is of unknown origin. A total of tens of thousands of clones appear in this sample, around 81% of them only once. The ten largest clones represent roughly 3.5% of the sample. The starting material was PBMCs, obtained around atezolizumab (anti-PD-L1) treatment. These receptors came from a man aged 65 to 79 with urothelial cancer.

J is TRBJ2-5 and V is TRBV15; possible D gene TRBD2, 6 bases. CDR1 is LNHNV, CDR2 YYDKDF, per germline (reference sequence). CDR3 length: 14 residues. V was shortened by 0 bases and J by 1 base, with 6 bases between the two germline ends. This CDR3 is CATSRDSGQETQYF. The CDR3 coding sequence is TGTGCCACCAGCAGAGATAGCGGCCAAGAGACCCAGTACTTC.

The gene calls are TRBV7-8 and TRBJ2-1; 9 bases map to TRBD2. Germline trimming cut 5 bases from V and 12 bases from J; bases unmatched to any gene: 14. The germline CDR1 and CDR2 sequences are SGHVS and FQNEAQ. This CDR3 comprises 15 residues. The CDR3: CASSPRGGREGRQFF. The CDR3 region has the DNA TGTGCCAGCAGCCCCCGAGGCGGGAGGGAAGGTAGGCAGTTCTTC.

The V and J genes are TRBV5-1 and TRBJ2-5, with 10 positions matching TRBD1. Trimming at V came to 3 bases and at J to 5 bases, leaving 7 bases not matched to a gene. CDR1 is SGHRS, CDR2 YFSETQ, per germline. The CDR3 sequence is 15 residues long. The DNA for the CDR3 is TGCGCCAGCAGCTACCGACAGGGGGCTGTTGAGACCCAGTACTTC. This sequence encodes CASSYRQGAVETQYF.

The chain links TRBV18 to TRBJ2-3; TRBD1 is a possible D gene (7 bases). Germline V gene sequence: CDR1 KGHSH, CDR2 LQKENI. The V end lost 3 bases, the J end lost 2 bases, and 12 bases lay between the germline ends. The CDR3 is made up of 15 amino acids. The CDR3 nucleotides read TGTGCCAGCTCACCGGAGGGGGCCTTCACAGATACGCAGTATTTT. Translation: CASSPEGAFTDTQYF. The full variable domain, completed using reference TRBV18 and TRBJ2-3, is NAGVMQNPRHLVRRRGQEARLRCSPMKGHSHVYWYRQLPEEGLKFMVYLQKENIIDESGMPKERFSAEFPKEGPSILRIQQVVRGDSAAYFCASSPEGAFTDTQYFGPGTRLTVL.

The chain uses TRBV6-6 and TRBJ1-5; the D is unclear. Per germline, CDR1 MNHNY and CDR2 SVGAGI (reference sequence). Trimming took 0 bases from V and 1 from J, leaving 10 bases between them. This CDR3 is 16 amino acids long. CDR3 amino acids: CASSYSSRQSNQPQHF. The CDR3 DNA sequence: TGTGCCAGCAGTTACTCGTCTAGGCAGAGCAATCAGCCCCAGCATTTT.

The chain combines TRBV29-1 with TRBJ2-1; 10 bases map to TRBD1. J was trimmed by 4 bases and V by 7 bases; bases with no gene match: 10. The germline gives CDR1 SQVTM, CDR2 ANQGSEA. There are 15 residues in the CDR3. DNA for the CDR3: TGCAGCGCCCATGGAGGGACAGGGGAGTACAATGAGCAGTTCTTC. Protein: CSAHGGTGEYNEQFF.

The CDR3 DNA is TGTGCCAGCAGCTTAGCAGCGGCGGGAGGTTCCAACGGGGAGCTGTTTTTT. It yields the protein CASSLAAAGGSNGELFF. J is TRBJ2-2 and V is TRBV7-2; 8 nucleotides match TRBD2. The CDR3 extends over 17 amino acids. V dropped 0 bases and J dropped 7; count of bases not matched to a gene: 10. Germline-derived CDR1 and CDR2 are SGHTA and FQGNSA.

The V gene is TRBV18, the J gene TRBJ1-3; D is ambiguous. Germline CDR1 and CDR2: KGHSH and LQKENI. The V gene lost 3 bases and the J gene lost 7 bases, with 19 bases spanning the gap. The CDR3 loop spans 16 amino acids. The CDR3 loop reads CASSPTPGGDGNTIYF. The DNA of the CDR3 is TGTGCCAGCTCACCCACACCCGGCGGAGATGGGAACACCATATATTTT.

The V and J genes are TRBV30 and TRBJ2-2, with a weak D call TRBD2 (6 bases). The CDR3 covers 14 residues. The V end was cut by 4 bases, the J end by 3 bases, with 12 bases between. The germline gives CDR1 GTSNPN, CDR2 SVGIG (reference sequence). The CDR3 sequence is CAWMRRADTGELFF. CDR3 bases: TGTGCCTGGATGAGGAGGGCGGACACCGGGGAGCTGTTTTTT.

This clone was seen once. The J gene is TRBJ1-1, the V gene TRBV25-1; tentatively, D is TRBD1 (6 bases). Between the trimmed V and J ends, which lost 5 bases and 2 bases, there was a span of 12 bases. Germline CDR1 MGHDK, CDR2 SYGVNS. The CDR3 is 14 residues long. In DNA, the CDR3 is TGTGCCAGCAGTAAACAGGGCCTTAACACTGAAGCTTTCTTT. Translated: CASSKQGLNTEAFF.